Listed here is a single T cell receptor (beta chain). Its antigen is still unknown. CDR1 and CDR2 from the germline V gene are MRHNA and SNTAGT. The V and J ends lost 6 bases and 2 bases respectively, with 13 bases between them. The length of the CDR3 is 14 residues. The analysis used unsorted bulk bone marrow, not T-cell subsets. The data stem from a study of hypomethylating agent response in myelodysplastic syndrome. Whole-study context: Of approximately 10 patients, about 5 carried TET2, the most frequent mutation.

Study-wide results and limits: This small study analyzed only 11 patients.

Each sample had about 420 ng DNA, as two 200 ng replicates, at survey resolution. Sequencing was performed with immunoSEQ multiplex PCR; in TCRdb, only in-frame clones are kept and a portion is missing. The table records 2,500 to 3,000 clones, approximately 81% of them present only once. Material: bone marrow, obtained before or after starting hypomethylating agent treatment for myelodysplastic syndrome (not recorded which). This chain joins TRBV6-4 and TRBJ1-1, with TRBD1 as a possible D gene (5 bases). The clonotype comes from a human donor with myelodysplastic syndrome. The CDR3 loop is CASSPTQGNTEAFF. The CDR3 DNA is TGTGCCAGCAGCCCAACCCAGGGAAACACTGAAGCTTTCTTT.